These 31 T cell receptor beta chains originate from one sample sequenced in a study of shared clonotypes between healthy human individuals. Here immunoSEQ multiplex PCR was the method, and the copy in TCRdb shows in-frame clones only, minus some. The table lists around 700,000 clones, under 80% of them singletons. The specimen was memory CD4+ T cells sorted from blood. Subset defined: CD45RA-negative fraction. All receptors derive from a woman aged 25 to 45 in good health.

The rearrangement uses TRBV7-9 and TRBJ2-2; TRBD1 aligns across 10 bases. CDR3 length: 16 residues. Germline V CDR1 and CDR2: SEHNR, FQNEAQ (reference sequence). With 4 bases clipped from V and 6 bases from J, the junction kept 8 bases outside the gene matches. This chain's CDR3 is CASSSRDRGNPGELFF. For the CDR3, the DNA is TGTGCCAGCAGCTCTCGGGACAGGGGTAACCCCGGGGAGCTGTTTTTT.

This chain uses TRBV11-2 with TRBJ2-7, with 13 positions matching TRBD2. V lost 8 bases and J lost 3; bases outside the gene matches: 16. The germline V gene has CDR1 SGHAT and CDR2 FQNNGV. The CDR3 extends over 18 amino acids. For the CDR3, the DNA is TGTGCCAGCGCACAATTACCGGGACTAGCGGGGACCGACTACGAGCAGTACTTC. The encoded protein is CASAQLPGLAGTDYEQYF. Together with reference TRBV11-2 and TRBJ2-7, the CDR3 gives the full variable domain: EAGVAQSPRYKIIEKRQSVAFWCNPISGHATLYWYQQILGQGPKLLIQFQNNGVVDDSQLPKDRFSAERLKGVDSTLKIQPAKLEDSAVYLCASAQLPGLAGTDYEQYFGPGTRLTVT.

The V gene is TRBV6-1, the J gene TRBJ1-1; D is perhaps TRBD1 (5 bases). This CDR3 has 14 amino acids. The germline V gene has CDR1 MNHNS and CDR2 SASEGT. Trimming took 4 bases from V and 1 from J, leaving 10 bases between them. This CDR3 reads CASSARGANTEAFF. As DNA, the CDR3 is TGTGCCAGCAGTGCCCGGGGCGCGAACACTGAAGCTTTCTTT.

This clone has ten or more counts. CDR3 sequence (DNA): TGTGCCAGCAGCGGACTAGTTGGCGAGCAGTACTTC. Protein product: CASSGLVGEQYF. The rearrangement links TRBV2 to TRBJ2-7; TRBD2 agrees at 7 bases. Trimming took 6 bases from V and 6 from J; bases not matched to a gene: 5. CDR1 is SNHLY and CDR2 is FYNNEI in the germline V gene. The CDR3 extends over 12 amino acids.

This sequence joins TRBV4-2 and TRBJ1-1; D gene unclear. The CDR3 contains 14 residues. With 6 bases removed from V and 10 bases from J, the gap between germline ends came to 21 bases. CDR1 is LGHNA and CDR2 is YNFKEQ in the germline V gene. The CDR3 DNA is TGTGCCAGCAGATTCATAGATGGACGGGAAAGAGCTTTCTTT. This gives the protein CASRFIDGRERAFF.

The chain recombines TRBV7-3 with TRBJ2-2; TRBD2 agrees at 7 bases. V shed 2 bases and J 4 bases; nucleotides not matched to a gene: 7. The CDR3 spans 16 residues. Germline lookup yields CDR1 SGHTA and CDR2 FQGTGA. In nucleotides, the CDR3 is TGTGCCAGCAGCTTATTGGGCGGGAGCGGCACCGGGGAGCTGTTTTTT. This codes for CASSLLGGSGTGELFF.

The chain uses TRBV2 and TRBJ2-3; 7 positions match TRBD1. V lost 5 bases, J lost 4 bases, and 3 bases stayed unmatched. Germline V lookup: CDR1 SNHLY, CDR2 FYNNEI. The CDR3 loop spans 13 amino acids. CDR3 in DNA: TGTGCCAGCAGTATGACAGGGCCAGATACGCAGTATTTT. Its protein product is CASSMTGPDTQYF. The full variable domain, completed using reference TRBV2 and TRBJ2-3, is EPEVTQTPSHQVTQMGQEVILRCVPISNHLYFYWYRQILGQKVEFLVSFYNNEISEKSEIFDDQFSVERPDGSNFTLKIRSTKLEDSAMYFCASSMTGPDTQYFGPGTRLTVL.

The gene calls are TRBV6-5 and TRBJ1-3, with D unresolved. The CDR3 loop spans 16 amino acids. With 4 bases removed from V and 1 base from J, the gap between germline ends came to 14 bases. Germline loops: CDR1 MNHEY, CDR2 SVGAGI. The CDR3 is CASSFHPSGSGNTIYF. The CDR3, as DNA: TGTGCCAGCAGTTTCCACCCCAGTGGATCTGGAAACACCATATATTTT.

The chain is built from TRBV18 and TRBJ1-5; 9 bases fit TRBD1. Looked up from germline, CDR1 is KGHSH and CDR2 is LQKENI. The junction had 7 bases not matched to a gene; V was cut back by 3 bases and J by 7 bases. This CDR3 spans 15 amino acids. CDR3 protein: CASSPGTGTRQPQHF. Here the CDR3 DNA reads TGTGCCAGCTCACCCGGGACAGGGACGAGACAGCCCCAGCATTTT.

The chain is built from TRBV6-1 and TRBJ2-1; D is possibly TRBD2 (5 bases). There are 11 residues in the CDR3. V dropped 7 bases and J dropped 15 bases, with 16 bases sitting between them. CDR1 is MNHNS and CDR2 is SASEGT in the germline V gene. The chain's CDR3 is CASKVRAAVFF. The CDR3 bases are TGTGCCAGCAAGGTGAGGGCTGCGGTGTTCTTC.

This chain joins TRBV29-1 and TRBJ2-1; 12 bases map to TRBD2. Per germline, CDR1 SQVTM and CDR2 ANQGSEA. This CDR3 is built from 14 residues. Trimming removed 6 bases from V and 4 bases from J; junction bases left unmatched: 4. CDR3 sequence (DNA): TGCAGCGTGAAAGGACTAGCGGGATACAATGAGCAGTTCTTC. Translating gives CSVKGLAGYNEQFF.

This sequence joins TRBV5-6 and TRBJ2-2, with TRBD2 matching 9 bases. The V segment lost 1 base and the J segment 4 bases; nucleotides outside the gene matches: 5. The germline CDR1 and CDR2 sequences are SGHDT and YYEEEE. The CDR3 has 16 amino acids. This chain's CDR3 is CASSLISGSTTGELFF. As DNA, the CDR3 is TGTGCCAGCAGCTTGATTAGCGGGAGTACCACCGGGGAGCTGTTTTTT. Based on the CDR3 plus reference TRBV5-6 and TRBJ2-2, the full variable domain is DAGVTQSPTHLIKTRGQQVTLRCSPKSGHDTVSWYQQALGQGPQFIFQYYEEEERQRGNFPDRFSGHQFPNYSSELNVNALLLGDSALYLCASSLISGSTTGELFFGEGSRLTVL.

This chain links TRBV7-9 with TRBJ2-3; a weak D match, TRBD2 (6 bases). Germline CDR1 SEHNR, CDR2 FQNEAQ (reference sequence). V was cut by 7 bases and J by 4 bases, with 15 bases left in between. The CDR3 covers 14 residues. Here the CDR3 DNA reads TGTGCCAGCACCGATTACAGGAGGGCAGATACGCAGTATTTT. Protein: CASTDYRRADTQYF.

This clone came up a few times. The rearrangement uses TRBV19 and TRBJ1-1; 8 bases align to TRBD1. The ends lost 10 bases at V and 0 bases at J; junction bases unmatched: 10. Germline values: CDR1 LNHDA, CDR2 SQIVND (reference sequence). The CDR3 contains 15 residues. The CDR3 loop is CATDRGVGMNTEAFF. The CDR3 nucleotides read TGTGCCACCGACAGGGGCGTGGGGATGAACACTGAAGCTTTCTTT.

V usage is TRBV6-1 and J usage is TRBJ2-5; maybe TRBD1 (6 bases). Germline CDR1 MNHNS, CDR2 SASEGT. Between the trimmed V and J ends, which lost 8 bases and 1 base, there was a span of 17 bases. The CDR3 loop spans 15 amino acids. The CDR3 sequence: CASGGGLAFQETQYF. The CDR3 coding sequence is TGTGCCAGCGGGGGCGGATTAGCCTTCCAAGAGACCCAGTACTTC.

The rearrangement joins TRBV28 to TRBJ2-3; D is undetermined. With 4 bases removed from V and 5 bases from J, the gap between germline ends came to 13 bases. CDR3 length equals 14 residues. Germline lookup yields CDR1 MDHEN and CDR2 SYDVKM. DNA of the CDR3: TGTGCCAGCAGTTCCCATCCGTACAGAGATACGCAGTATTTT. Protein: CASSSHPYRDTQYF.

The gene calls are TRBV29-1 and TRBJ2-3; no definite D call. This CDR3 has 14 residues. CDR1 is SQVTM and CDR2 is ANQGSEA in the germline V gene. V lost 2 bases, J lost 2 bases, and 11 bases lay in between. The CDR3 sequence is CSVETNLFTDTQYF. The DNA of the CDR3 is TGCAGCGTTGAAACTAATCTCTTCACAGATACGCAGTATTTT.

The J gene is TRBJ1-3, the V gene TRBV30, with TRBD1 identical over 8 bases. J was trimmed by 0 bases and V by 1 base; bases with no gene match: 5. This CDR3 region has 16 residues. Germline V gives CDR1 GTSNPN, CDR2 SVGIG (reference sequence). CDR3 nucleotide sequence: TGTGCCTGGAGTGCCTCGGACAGGGCCTCTGGAAACACCATATATTTT. This gives the protein CAWSASDRASGNTIYF.

This clone showed up just a few times. The DNA of the CDR3 is TGTGCCAGCAGCCTAAGTCGTGGGAGAGGAGAGACCCAGTACTTC. This gives the protein CASSLSRGRGETQYF. The rearrangement joins TRBV2 to TRBJ2-5; a weak D match, TRBD2 (5 bases). The CDR3 sequence is 15 residues long. Germline V CDR1 and CDR2: SNHLY, FYNNEI. V gave up 6 bases and J gave up 4 bases, with 18 bases separating them. Full variable domain (rest looked up from reference TRBV2 and TRBJ2-5): EPEVTQTPSHQVTQMGQEVILRCVPISNHLYFYWYRQILGQKVEFLVSFYNNEISEKSEIFDDQFSVERPDGSNFTLKIRSTKLEDSAMYFCASSLSRGRGETQYFGPGTRLLVL.

This clone was counted only a few times. This chain uses TRBV7-9 with TRBJ1-1; D might be TRBD1 (6 bases). CDR1 is SEHNR and CDR2 is FQNEAQ in the germline V gene (reference sequence). The CDR3 has 14 residues. V was shortened by 4 bases and J by 4 bases, with 13 bases between the two germline ends. The CDR3, as DNA: TGTGCCAGCAGCTCAGGGACACTCCTCACTGAAGCTTTCTTT. The encoded protein is CASSSGTLLTEAFF. The full variable domain, in which reference TRBV7-9 and TRBJ1-1 provide the parts outside the CDR3, is DTGVSQNPRHKITKRGQNVTFRCDPISEHNRLYWYRQTLGQGPEFLTYFQNEAQLEKSRLLSDRFSAERPKGSFSTLEIQRTEQGDSAMYLCASSSGTLLTEAFFGQGTRLTVV.

This chain uses TRBV6-1 with TRBJ1-2, with D uncertain. The CDR3 runs to 15 residues. The V and J ends lost 1 base and 3 bases respectively, with 12 bases between them. The germline V gene encodes CDR1 MNHNS and CDR2 SASEGT. CDR3 amino acids: CASSEVADGYYGYTF. Written as DNA, the CDR3 is TGTGCCAGCAGTGAAGTGGCGGACGGATACTATGGCTACACCTTC.

This sequence joins TRBV4-2 and TRBJ2-2; 8 bases are a match to TRBD2. V shed 0 bases and J 2 bases; nucleotides not matched to a gene: 5. CDR3 length: 17 residues. Germline V gene lookup returns CDR1 LGHNA and CDR2 YNFKEQ. The DNA of the CDR3 is TGTGCCAGCAGCCAAGAGTCAGCGGGGGCCAACACCGGGGAGCTGTTTTTT. Its protein product is CASSQESAGANTGELFF.

This clone was picked up one time. The chain has TRBV23-1 and TRBJ2-1; TRBD2 matches at 7 bases. TRBV23-1 is an open reading frame, and its role is uncertain. CDR3 length equals 15 residues. Trimming at V came to 0 bases and at J to 3 bases, leaving 2 bases not matched to a gene. The CDR3 sequence is CASSQSSSGYNEQFF. The DNA for the CDR3 is TGCGCCAGCAGTCAATCGTCTAGCGGCTACAATGAGCAGTTCTTC.

In regard to this clone: This may stem from a read error, because a much larger clone lies one nucleotide away. V and J are TRBV27 and TRBJ2-6; the D is unclear. There are 16 residues in the CDR3. In germline, CDR1 is MNHEY, CDR2 SMNVEV (reference sequence). V was trimmed by 2 bases and J by 0 bases, leaving 8 bases between them. The CDR3 bases are TGTGCCAGCAGTTTACTACAGCTCTCTGGGGCCAACGTCCTGACTTTC. Amino acids: CASSLLQLSGANVLTF. The full variable domain, its missing parts supplied by reference TRBV27 and TRBJ2-6, is EAQVTQNPRYLITVTGKKLTVTCSQNMNHEYMSWYRQDPGLGLRQIYYSMNVEVTDKGDVPEGYKVSRKEKRNFPLILESPSPNQTSLYFCASSLLQLSGANVLTFGAGSRLTVL.

The chain recombines TRBV7-2 with TRBJ2-5; D possibly corresponds to TRBD1 (6 bases). The V gene lost 1 base and the J gene lost 5 bases, with 11 bases spanning the gap. Germline V gene lookup returns CDR1 SGHTA and CDR2 FQGNSA. The CDR3 runs 14 residues. CDR3 bases: TGTGCCAGCAGCTTAGAAACAGGGATGGAGACCCAGTACTTC. Its translation: CASSLETGMETQYF.

CDR3 DNA: TGTGCCAGCAGTTCACCCTCGGGAGGGGGTCAGCCCCAGCATTTT. It translates to CASSSPSGGGQPQHF. V is TRBV28 and J is TRBJ1-5; a possible D gene is TRBD1 (6 bases). The CDR3 is 15 amino acids. Germline V gene sequence: CDR1 MDHEN, CDR2 SYDVKM. Trimming stripped 4 bases from V and 6 bases from J, with 16 bases between.

This clone was seen only once. The chain links TRBV25-1 to TRBJ2-1; the match to TRBD2 covers 9 bases. Germline CDR1 MGHDK, CDR2 SYGVNS. V shed 10 bases, J shed 4 bases, and the junction held 11 bases outside the gene matches. CDR3 length equals 15 residues. The CDR3 is CATKYGTSNYNEQFF. CDR3 DNA sequence: TGTGCCACCAAGTACGGGACTAGCAATTACAATGAGCAGTTCTTC.

This clone was counted a few times. J is TRBJ2-1 and V is TRBV7-3; D might be TRBD2 (5 bases). The CDR3 loop spans 14 amino acids. V lost 5 bases to trimming and J lost 4 bases, with 12 bases between them. Germline CDR1 SGHTA, CDR2 FQGTGA. CDR3 protein: CASSQDSTYNEQFF. DNA for the CDR3: TGTGCCAGCAGCCAGGACTCCACATACAATGAGCAGTTCTTC. The full variable domain, its missing parts supplied by reference TRBV7-3 and TRBJ2-1, is GAGVSQTPSNKVTEKGKYVELRCDPISGHTALYWYRQSLGQGPEFLIYFQGTGAADDSGLPNDRFFAVRPEGSVSTLKIQRTERGDSAVYLCASSQDSTYNEQFFGPGTRLTVL.

This chain connects TRBV6-5 to TRBJ2-7; 10 bases map to TRBD2. Germline values: CDR1 MNHEY, CDR2 SVGAGI. CDR3 length: 14 amino acids. V gave up 2 bases and J gave up 3 bases; unmatched junction bases: 1. DNA of the CDR3: TGTGCCAGCAGTTACGTAGCGGGAGGCTACGAGCAGTACTTC. It codes for CASSYVAGGYEQYF.

V and J are TRBV5-1 and TRBJ1-2; a weak D match, TRBD1 (5 bases). The CDR3 has 18 residues. Germline-derived CDR1 and CDR2 are SGHRS and YFSETQ. V was trimmed by 5 bases and J by 1 base, leaving 24 bases between them. The CDR3 DNA sequence: TGCGCCAGCAGACGGACGCCAGCCCGGGACGGCATTAACTATGGCTACACCTTC. Its translation: CASRRTPARDGINYGYTF.

The chain carries TRBV30 and TRBJ1-5; perhaps TRBD1 as D (5 bases). This CDR3 spans 13 amino acids. V dropped 4 bases and J dropped 9 bases, with 16 bases sitting between them. Germline-derived CDR1 and CDR2 are GTSNPN and SVGIG (reference sequence). The CDR3 region has the DNA TGTGCCTGGACCCTCCTGACTGGGGGGCCCCAGCATTTT. Its protein product is CAWTLLTGGPQHF.